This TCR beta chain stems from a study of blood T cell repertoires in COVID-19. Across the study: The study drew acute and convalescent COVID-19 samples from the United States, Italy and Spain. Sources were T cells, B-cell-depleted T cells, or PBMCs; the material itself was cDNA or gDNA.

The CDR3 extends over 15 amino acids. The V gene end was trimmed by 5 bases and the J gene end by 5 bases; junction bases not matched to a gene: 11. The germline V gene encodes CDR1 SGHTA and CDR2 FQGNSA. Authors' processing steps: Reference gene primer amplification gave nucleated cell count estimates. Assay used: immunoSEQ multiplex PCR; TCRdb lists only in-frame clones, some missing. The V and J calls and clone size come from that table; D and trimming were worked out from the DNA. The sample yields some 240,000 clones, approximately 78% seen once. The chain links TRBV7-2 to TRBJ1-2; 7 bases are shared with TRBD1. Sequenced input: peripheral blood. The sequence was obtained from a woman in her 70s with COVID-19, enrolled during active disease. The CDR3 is CASSPRGGGRYGYTF. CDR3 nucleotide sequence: TGTGCCAGCAGCCCTAGAGGGGGCGGAAGGTATGGCTACACCTTC.